The rows below give T cell receptor beta chains drawn from one sample of a study of graft-versus-host responses after intestinal transplantation. Produced via immunoSEQ multiplex PCR; TCRdb's table is partial and in-frame only. The sample lists approximately 77,000 clones; about 88% were seen once. Antigen specificity for these receptors is unknown. Sequencing used unstimulated CD4+ T cells sorted from spleen or lymph node cells, obtained before intestinal transplant. The source of these receptors is a human donor who received an intestinal transplant. Each CDR3 is given without its conserved first and last residue. Part of the rows lack a size; the others show once, few, many or a class for expanded clones.

v_call: TRBV7-2; clone_size: -; cdr3_aa: ASSRRTNEKLF
v_call: TRBV18; clone_size: once; cdr3_aa: ASSRLSAGDPSNEQF
v_call: TRBV2; clone_size: -; cdr3_aa: ASSESSLAGVTYEQY
v_call: TRBV29-1; clone_size: -; cdr3_aa: SVRTRGRTGTPDTQY
v_call: TRBV4-1; clone_size: -; cdr3_aa: ASSRGPTDEKLF
v_call: TRBV28; clone_size: -; cdr3_aa: ASSPSILAANTDTQY
v_call: TRBV5-1; clone_size: -; cdr3_aa: ASSLRTGQPQH
v_call: TRBV6-1; clone_size: -; cdr3_aa: ASSSRLGQPQH
v_call: TRBV28; clone_size: -; cdr3_aa: ASSRPSGGGYNEQF
v_call: TRBV28; clone_size: -; cdr3_aa: ASSLSTLSNQPQH
v_call: TRBV9; clone_size: -; cdr3_aa: ASSVAGGVRELF
v_call: TRBV7-9; clone_size: few; cdr3_aa: ASSHLRLGYNEQF
v_call: TRBV6-5; clone_size: -; cdr3_aa: ASREGTDNQPQH
v_call: TRBV10-2; clone_size: few; cdr3_aa: ASSQPGLLYYNEQF
v_call: TRBV19; clone_size: few; cdr3_aa: ASSIRAYNEQF
v_call: TRBV18; clone_size: -; cdr3_aa: ASSPQGHRAEETQY
v_call: TRBV6-6; clone_size: few; cdr3_aa: ASSYSTVYNEQF
v_call: TRBV5-1; clone_size: -; cdr3_aa: ASSLDRVRTDTQY
v_call: TRBV5-6; clone_size: -; cdr3_aa: ASSSGQVNYGYT
v_call: TRBV5-1; clone_size: -; cdr3_aa: ASSLEGGLAGIYEQY